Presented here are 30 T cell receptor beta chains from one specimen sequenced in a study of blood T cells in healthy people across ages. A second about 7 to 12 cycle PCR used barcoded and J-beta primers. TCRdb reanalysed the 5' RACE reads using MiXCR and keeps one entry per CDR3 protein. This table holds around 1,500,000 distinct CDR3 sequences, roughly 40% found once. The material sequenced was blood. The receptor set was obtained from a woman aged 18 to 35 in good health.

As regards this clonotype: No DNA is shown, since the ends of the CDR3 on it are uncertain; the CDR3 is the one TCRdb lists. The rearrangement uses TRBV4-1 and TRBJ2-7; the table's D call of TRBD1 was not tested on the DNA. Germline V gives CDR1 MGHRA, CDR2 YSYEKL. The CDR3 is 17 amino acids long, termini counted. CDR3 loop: CASSQDSSAPGIYEQYF.

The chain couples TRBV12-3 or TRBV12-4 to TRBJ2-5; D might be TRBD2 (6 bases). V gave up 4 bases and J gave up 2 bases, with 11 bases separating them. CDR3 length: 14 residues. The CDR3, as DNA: TGTGCCAGCAGTTGGGACTCCAAGCAAGAGACCCAGTACTTC. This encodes CASSWDSKQETQYF.

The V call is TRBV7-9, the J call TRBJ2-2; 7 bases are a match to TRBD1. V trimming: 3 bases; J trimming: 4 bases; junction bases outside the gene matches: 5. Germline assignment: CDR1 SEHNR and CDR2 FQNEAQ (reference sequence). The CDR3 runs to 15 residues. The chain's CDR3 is CASSFPYRGTGELFF. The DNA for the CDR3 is TGTGCCAGCAGCTTTCCCTACAGGGGCACCGGGGAGCTGTTTTTT.

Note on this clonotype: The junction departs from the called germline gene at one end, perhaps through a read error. The CDR3 nucleotides are TGTGCCAGCAGCAATAGCGGGATAACAGATGCGCAGTATTTT. This encodes CASSNSGITDAQYF. The chain has TRBV7-8 and TRBJ2-3; 8 positions agree with TRBD2. Per the germline V gene, CDR1 is SGHVS and CDR2 is FQNEAQ. The CDR3 spans 14 residues.

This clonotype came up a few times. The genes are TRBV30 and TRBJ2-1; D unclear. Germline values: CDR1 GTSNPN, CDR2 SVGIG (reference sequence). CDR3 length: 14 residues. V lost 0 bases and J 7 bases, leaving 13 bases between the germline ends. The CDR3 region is CAWSVIRTWNEQFF. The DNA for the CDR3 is TGTGCCTGGAGTGTAATACGCACGTGGAATGAGCAGTTCTTC.

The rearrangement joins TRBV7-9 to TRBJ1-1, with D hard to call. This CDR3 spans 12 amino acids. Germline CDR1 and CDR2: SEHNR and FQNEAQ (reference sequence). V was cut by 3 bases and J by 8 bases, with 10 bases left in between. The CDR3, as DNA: TGTGCCAGCAGCTTCTCGACCGAGGAAGCTTTCTTT. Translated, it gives CASSFSTEEAFF.

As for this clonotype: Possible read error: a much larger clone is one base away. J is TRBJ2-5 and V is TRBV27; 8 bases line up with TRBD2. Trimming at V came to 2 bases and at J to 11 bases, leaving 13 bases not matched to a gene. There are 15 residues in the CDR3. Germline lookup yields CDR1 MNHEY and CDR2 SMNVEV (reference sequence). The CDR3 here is CASSLKRGGMHEQYF. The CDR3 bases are TGTGCCAGCAGTTTAAAACGGGGGGGCATGCATGAGCAGTACTTC.

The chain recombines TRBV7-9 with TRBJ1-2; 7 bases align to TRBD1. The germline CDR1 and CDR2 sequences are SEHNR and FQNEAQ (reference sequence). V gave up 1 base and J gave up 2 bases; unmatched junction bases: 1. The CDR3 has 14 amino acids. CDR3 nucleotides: TGTGCCAGCAGCTTAGAGGACAGGAACTATGGCTACACCTTC. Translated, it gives CASSLEDRNYGYTF.

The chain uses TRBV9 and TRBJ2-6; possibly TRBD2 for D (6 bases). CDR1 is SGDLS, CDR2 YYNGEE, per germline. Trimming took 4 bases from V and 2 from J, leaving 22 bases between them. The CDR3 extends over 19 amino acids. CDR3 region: CASSPRVEAGTTGANVLTF. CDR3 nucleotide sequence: TGTGCCAGCAGCCCACGAGTCGAAGCGGGTACGACTGGGGCCAACGTCCTGACTTTC.

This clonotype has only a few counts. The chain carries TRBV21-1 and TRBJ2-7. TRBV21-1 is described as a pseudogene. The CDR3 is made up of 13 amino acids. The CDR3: CASSKGFAGEQYF. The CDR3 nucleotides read TGTGCCAGCAGCAAAGGTTTTGCAGGAGAGCAGTACTTC.

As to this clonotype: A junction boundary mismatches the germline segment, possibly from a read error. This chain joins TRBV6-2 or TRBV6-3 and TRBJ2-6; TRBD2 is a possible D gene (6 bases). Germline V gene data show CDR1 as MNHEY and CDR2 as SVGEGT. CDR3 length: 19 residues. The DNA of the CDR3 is TGTGCCGGCAGTTACTCGAGGCGGGGTTCCCACTCTGGGGCCAACGTCCTGACTTTC. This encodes CAGSYSRRGSHSGANVLTF.

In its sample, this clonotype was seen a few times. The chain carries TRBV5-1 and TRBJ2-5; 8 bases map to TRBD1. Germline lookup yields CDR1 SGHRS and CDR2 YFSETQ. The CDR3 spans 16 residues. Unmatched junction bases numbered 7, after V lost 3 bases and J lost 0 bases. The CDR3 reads CASSSWTGQNQETQYF. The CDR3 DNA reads TGCGCCAGCAGCTCTTGGACAGGGCAAAACCAAGAGACCCAGTACTTC.

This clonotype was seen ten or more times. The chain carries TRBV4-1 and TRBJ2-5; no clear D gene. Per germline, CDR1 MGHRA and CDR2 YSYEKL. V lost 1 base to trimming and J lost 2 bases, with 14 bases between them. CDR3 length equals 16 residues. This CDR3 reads CASSQVYSRVQETQYF. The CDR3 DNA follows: TGCGCCAGCAGCCAAGTGTATTCTCGAGTTCAAGAGACCCAGTACTTC.

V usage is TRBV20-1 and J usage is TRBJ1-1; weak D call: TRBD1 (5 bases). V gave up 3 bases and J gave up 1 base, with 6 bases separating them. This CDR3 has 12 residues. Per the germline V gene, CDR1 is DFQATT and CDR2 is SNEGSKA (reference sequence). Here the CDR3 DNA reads TGCAGTGCTAGCGGGACGAACACTGAAGCTTTCTTT. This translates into CSASGTNTEAFF.

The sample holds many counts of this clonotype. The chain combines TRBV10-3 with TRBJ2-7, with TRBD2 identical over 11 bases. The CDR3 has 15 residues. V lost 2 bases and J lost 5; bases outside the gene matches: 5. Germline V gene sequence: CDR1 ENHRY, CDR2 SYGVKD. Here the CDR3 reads CAISETSGSSHEQYF. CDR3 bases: TGTGCCATCAGTGAGACTAGCGGGAGTTCCCACGAGCAGTACTTC.

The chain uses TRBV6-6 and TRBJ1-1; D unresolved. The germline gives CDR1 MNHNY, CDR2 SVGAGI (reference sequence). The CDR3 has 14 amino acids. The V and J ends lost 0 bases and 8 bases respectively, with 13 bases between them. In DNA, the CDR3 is TGTGCCAGCAGTTACTCTACACAGAAGCCAGAAGCTTTCTTT. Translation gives CASSYSTQKPEAFF.

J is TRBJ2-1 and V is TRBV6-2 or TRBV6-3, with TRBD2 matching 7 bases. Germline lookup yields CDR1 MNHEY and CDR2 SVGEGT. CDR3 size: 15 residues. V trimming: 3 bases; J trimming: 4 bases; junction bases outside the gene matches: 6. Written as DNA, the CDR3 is TGTGCCAGCAGTTATGAGAGACTAGCTTACAATGAGCAGTTCTTC. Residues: CASSYERLAYNEQFF.

The CDR3 DNA reads TGTGCCAGCTCACTCGACAGGAGTCTCGACTATGGCTACACCTTC. Its protein product is CASSLDRSLDYGYTF. V is TRBV18 and J is TRBJ1-2, with D maybe TRBD1 (6 bases). The ends were cut back, 4 bases at V and 3 bases at J, with 15 bases in the middle. The germline V gene encodes CDR1 KGHSH and CDR2 LQKENI. The CDR3 is 15 amino acids.

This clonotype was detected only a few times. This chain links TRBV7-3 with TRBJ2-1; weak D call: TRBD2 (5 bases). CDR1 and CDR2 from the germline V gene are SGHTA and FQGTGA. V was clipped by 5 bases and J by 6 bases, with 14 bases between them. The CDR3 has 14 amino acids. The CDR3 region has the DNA TGTGCCAGCAGCCCCTCTGTGGCGGGCAATGAGCAGTTCTTC. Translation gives CASSPSVAGNEQFF. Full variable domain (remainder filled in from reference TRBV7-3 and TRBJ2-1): GAGVSQTPSNKVTEKGKYVELRCDPISGHTALYWYRQSLGQGPEFLIYFQGTGAADDSGLPNDRFFAVRPEGSVSTLKIQRTERGDSAVYLCASSPSVAGNEQFFGPGTRLTVL.

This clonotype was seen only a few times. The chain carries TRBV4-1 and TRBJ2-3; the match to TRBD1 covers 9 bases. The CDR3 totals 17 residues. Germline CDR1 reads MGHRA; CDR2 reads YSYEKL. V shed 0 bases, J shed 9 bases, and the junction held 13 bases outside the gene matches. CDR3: CASSQDRRDREVGTQYF. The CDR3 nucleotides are TGCGCCAGCAGCCAAGATCGGAGGGACAGGGAAGTGGGGACGCAGTATTTT.

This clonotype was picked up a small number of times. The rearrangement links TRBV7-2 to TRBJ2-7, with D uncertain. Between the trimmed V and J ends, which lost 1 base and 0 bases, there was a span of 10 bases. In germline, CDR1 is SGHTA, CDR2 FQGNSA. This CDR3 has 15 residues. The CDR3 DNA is TGTGCCAGCAGCTTAGAACGGATGAGCTCCTACGAGCAGTACTTC. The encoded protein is CASSLERMSSYEQYF.

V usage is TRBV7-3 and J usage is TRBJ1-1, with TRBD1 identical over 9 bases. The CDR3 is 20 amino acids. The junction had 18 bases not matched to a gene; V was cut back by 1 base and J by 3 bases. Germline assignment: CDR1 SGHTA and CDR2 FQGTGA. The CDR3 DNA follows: TGTGCCAGCAGCTTAATTAGGGTAGGGGAGACAGGGGGTAAGGACACTGAAGCTTTCTTT. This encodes CASSLIRVGETGGKDTEAFF.

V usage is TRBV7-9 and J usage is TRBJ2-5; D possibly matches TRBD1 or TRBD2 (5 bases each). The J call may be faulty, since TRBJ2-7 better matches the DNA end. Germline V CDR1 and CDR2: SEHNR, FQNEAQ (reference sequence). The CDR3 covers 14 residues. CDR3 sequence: CASSNGDGTYEQYF. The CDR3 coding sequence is TGTGCCAGCAGCAACGGGGACGGAACCTACGAGCAGTACTTC.

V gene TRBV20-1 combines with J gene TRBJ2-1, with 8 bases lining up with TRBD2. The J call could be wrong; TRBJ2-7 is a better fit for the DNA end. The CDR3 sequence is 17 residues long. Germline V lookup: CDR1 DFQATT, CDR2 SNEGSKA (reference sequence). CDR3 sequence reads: CSASVVLTSGLYNEQYF. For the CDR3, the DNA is TGCAGTGCTAGTGTAGTGCTAACTAGCGGATTGTACAATGAGCAGTACTTC.

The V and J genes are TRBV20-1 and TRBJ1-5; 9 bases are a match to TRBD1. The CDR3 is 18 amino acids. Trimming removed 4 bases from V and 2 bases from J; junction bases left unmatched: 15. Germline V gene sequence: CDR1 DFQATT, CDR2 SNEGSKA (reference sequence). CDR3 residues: CSAIGVTGGPLGNQPQHF. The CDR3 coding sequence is TGCAGTGCTATAGGGGTGACAGGGGGACCCTTGGGCAATCAGCCCCAGCATTTT.

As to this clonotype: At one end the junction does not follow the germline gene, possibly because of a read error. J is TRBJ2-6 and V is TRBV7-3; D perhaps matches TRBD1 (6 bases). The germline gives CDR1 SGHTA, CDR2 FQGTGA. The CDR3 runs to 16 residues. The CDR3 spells CASSRRGGMGDNVLTF. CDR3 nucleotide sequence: TGTGCCAGCAGCCGACGTGGGGGCATGGGGGACAACGTCCTGACTTTC.

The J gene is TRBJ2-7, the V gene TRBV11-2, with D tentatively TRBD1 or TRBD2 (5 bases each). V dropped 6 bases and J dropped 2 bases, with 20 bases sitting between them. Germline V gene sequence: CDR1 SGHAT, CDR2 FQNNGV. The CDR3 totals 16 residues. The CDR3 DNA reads TGTGCCAGCAGTTCTCCCGGGGCAGACCGACCCTACGAGCAGTACTTC. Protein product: CASSSPGADRPYEQYF. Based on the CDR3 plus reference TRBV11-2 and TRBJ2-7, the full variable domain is EAGVAQSPRYKIIEKRQSVAFWCNPISGHATLYWYQQILGQGPKLLIQFQNNGVVDDSQLPKDRFSAERLKGVDSTLKIQPAKLEDSAVYLCASSSPGADRPYEQYFGPGTRLTVT.

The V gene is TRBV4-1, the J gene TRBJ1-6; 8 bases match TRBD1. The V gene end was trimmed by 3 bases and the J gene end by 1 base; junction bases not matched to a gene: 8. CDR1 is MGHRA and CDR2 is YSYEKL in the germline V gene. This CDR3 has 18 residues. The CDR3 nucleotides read TGCGCCAGCAGCCAGGAGACAGGGGTAGGATCCTATAATTCACCCCTCCACTTT. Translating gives CASSQETGVGSYNSPLHF.

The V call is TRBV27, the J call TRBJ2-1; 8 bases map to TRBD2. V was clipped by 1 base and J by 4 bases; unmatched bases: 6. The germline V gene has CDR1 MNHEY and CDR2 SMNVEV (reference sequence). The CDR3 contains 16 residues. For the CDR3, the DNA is TGTGCCAGCAGTTTATTAGTCGTAGCGGGATACAATGAGCAGTTCTTC. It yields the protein CASSLLVVAGYNEQFF.

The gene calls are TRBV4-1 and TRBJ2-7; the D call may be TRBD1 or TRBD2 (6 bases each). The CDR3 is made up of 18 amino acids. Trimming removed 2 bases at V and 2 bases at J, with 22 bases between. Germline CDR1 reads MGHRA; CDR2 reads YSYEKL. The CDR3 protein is CASSQSTSVGGSTYEQYF. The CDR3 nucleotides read TGCGCCAGCAGCCAAAGTACATCCGTCGGGGGCTCCACCTACGAGCAGTACTTC.